The 20 T cell receptor beta chains reported below all come from one sample, sequenced in a study of T cell repertoires in cytomegalovirus infection. TCRdb re-derived calls from the reads in MiXCR, one entry per CDR3 protein. Seen here are approximately 700,000 distinct CDR3 sequences, roughly 35% observed once, and the top ten hold more than 2.5%. Material: PBMCs. These receptors came from a human donor in good health (CMV status not recorded). Some clones in this sample may be carry-over from other donors' samples.

V and J are TRBV9 and TRBJ2-7; the match to TRBD2 covers 8 bases. V lost 0 bases to trimming and J lost 2 bases; unmatched junction nucleotides: 4. This CDR3 region has 15 residues. Germline CDR1 reads SGDLS; CDR2 reads YYNGEE. The CDR3: CASSVGAGVAYEQYF. The CDR3 nucleotides are TGTGCCAGCAGCGTAGGAGCGGGAGTAGCCTACGAGCAGTACTTC. Combining the CDR3 with reference TRBV9 and TRBJ2-7 gives the whole variable domain DSGVTQTPKHLITATGQRVTLRCSPRSGDLSVYWYQQSLDQGLQFLIQYYNGEERAKGNILERFSAQQFPDLHSELNLSSLELGDSALYFCASSVGAGVAYEQYFGPGTRLTVT.

There are many counts of this clonotype. The CDR3 loop is CASSLSPGTPKIGTEAFF. The CDR3 coding sequence is TGTGCCAGCAGTTTAAGCCCCGGGACTCCGAAGATTGGCACTGAAGCTTTCTTT. This chain links TRBV12-3 or TRBV12-4 with TRBJ1-1, with D possibly TRBD1 on 5 matching bases. The CDR3 has 18 amino acids. V was cut by 2 bases and J by 4 bases, with 23 bases left in between.

This clonotype has more than one count but fewer than ten. The chain carries TRBV20-1 and TRBJ1-3; TRBD1 matches at 7 bases. The V gene end was trimmed by 0 bases and the J gene end by 0 bases; junction bases not matched to a gene: 8. Germline lookup yields CDR1 DFQATT and CDR2 SNEGSKA (reference sequence). This CDR3 has 17 residues. CDR3 nucleotide sequence: TGCAGTGCTAGAGACGGGACAGCAGCCTTCTCTGGAAACACCATATATTTT. As protein: CSARDGTAAFSGNTIYF.

The sample holds a few counts of this clonotype. The V call is TRBV7-3, the J call TRBJ1-2; D is undetermined. This CDR3 is built from 15 residues. Per the germline V gene, CDR1 is SGHTA and CDR2 is FQGTGA. Trimming took off 6 bases at V and 2 bases at J, with 16 bases between the two ends. As DNA, the CDR3 is TGTGCCAGCAGGGCGTCTTTGGATCTGAACTATGGCTACACCTTC. Translated: CASRASLDLNYGYTF. Combining the CDR3 with reference TRBV7-3 and TRBJ1-2 gives the whole variable domain GAGVSQTPSNKVTEKGKYVELRCDPISGHTALYWYRQSLGQGPEFLIYFQGTGAADDSGLPNDRFFAVRPEGSVSTLKIQRTERGDSAVYLCASRASLDLNYGYTFGSGTRLTVV.

The chain has TRBV7-9 and TRBJ2-5; D ambiguous. This CDR3 comprises 13 residues. The V end was cut by 0 bases, the J end by 5 bases, with 7 bases between. CDR1 SEHNR and CDR2 FQNEAQ come from the germline V gene (reference sequence). The CDR3 region has the DNA TGTGCCAGCAGCTTAGCCAATTTCGAGACCCAGTACTTC. It translates to CASSLANFETQYF.

This clonotype was detected only a few times. This sequence joins TRBV6-1 and TRBJ2-7; TRBD2 might be the D (5 bases). In germline, CDR1 is MNHNS, CDR2 SASEGT. This CDR3 is 13 amino acids long. V was shortened by 0 bases and J by 8 bases, with 11 bases between the two germline ends. The CDR3 is CASSEAPGEQQYF. The CDR3 DNA is TGTGCCAGCAGTGAAGCGCCCGGGGAACAGCAGTACTTC.

The genes are TRBV6-1 and TRBJ2-3; 8 nucleotides match TRBD2. The CDR3 covers 15 residues. Germline-derived CDR1 and CDR2 are MNHNS and SASEGT. V lost 1 base and J lost 3; bases outside the gene matches: 3. CDR3 nucleotide sequence: TGTGCCAGCAGTGAAGGGAGACTAGCGACAGATACGCAGTATTTT. It specifies CASSEGRLATDTQYF.

The chain carries TRBV29-1 and TRBJ2-1; 8 nucleotides align to TRBD1. Germline-derived CDR1 and CDR2 are SQVTM and ANQGSEA. V trimming: 6 bases; J trimming: 2 bases; junction bases outside the gene matches: 18. The length of the CDR3 is 18 residues. CDR3 nucleotides: TGCAGCGTAGAACACAGTAGAGGTCTGGGACAGGCCTACAATGAGCAGTTCTTC. Protein: CSVEHSRGLGQAYNEQFF.

This clonotype was seen once. This chain uses TRBV27 with TRBJ2-4; 8 bases are shared with TRBD1. CDR3 length equals 14 residues. The J segment lost 0 bases and the V segment lost 9 bases, leaving 4 bases of the junction unmatched. The germline CDR1 and CDR2 sequences are MNHEY and SMNVEV (reference sequence). In DNA, the CDR3 is TGTGCCAGTGGACAGGGCCTAGCCAAAAACATTCAGTACTTC. It yields the protein CASGQGLAKNIQYF.

This clonotype was counted a single time. V is TRBV6-1 and J is TRBJ1-1; maybe TRBD1 (6 bases). The CDR3 is 14 residues long. Germline CDR1 reads MNHNS; CDR2 reads SASEGT. With 2 bases removed from V and 5 bases from J, the gap between germline ends came to 12 bases. The DNA for the CDR3 is TGTGCCAGCAGTGAATGGGGGGGCTGGACTGAAGCTTTCTTT. It translates to CASSEWGGWTEAFF.

Concerning this clonotype itself: The conserved phenylalanine or tryptophan normally closing the CDR3 is absent here, so this likely arose from a read error. The chain recombines TRBV5-3 with TRBJ2-1; D perhaps matches TRBD2 (6 bases). TRBV5-3 belongs to the ORF category, with a function that is uncertain. The CDR3 is made up of 18 amino acids. CDR3 in DNA: TGTGCCAGCAGCTTGGAAGGTTGGGGGGTCAGCTCCTACAGTGAGCAGTTCATC. Translation gives CASSLEGWGVSSYSEQFI.

This chain uses TRBV7-8 with TRBJ1-4; TRBD1 matches at 9 bases. CDR3 length equals 15 residues. Germline V gene sequence: CDR1 SGHVS, CDR2 FQNEAQ. The V segment lost 3 bases and the J segment 6 bases; nucleotides outside the gene matches: 5. CDR3 protein: CASSFGTGRDEKLFF. CDR3 DNA: TGTGCCAGCAGCTTCGGGACAGGGCGGGATGAAAAACTGTTTTTT. Filled out from reference TRBV7-8 and TRBJ1-4, the complete variable domain reads GAGVSQSPRYKVAKRGQDVALRCDPISGHVSLFWYQQALGQGPEFLTYFQNEAQLDKSGLPSDRFFAERPEGSVSTLKIQRTQQEDSAVYLCASSFGTGRDEKLFFGSGTQLSVL.

The chain recombines TRBV30 with TRBJ2-5; D is unclear. V lost 4 bases, J lost 3 bases, and 18 bases lay in between. CDR3 length: 15 amino acids. From germline, CDR1 is GTSNPN and CDR2 SVGIG (reference sequence). The CDR3 nucleotides are TGTGCCTGGACGGCTAGGCCGAAGGGCGAAGAGACCCAGTACTTC. This gives the protein CAWTARPKGEETQYF.

Note on this clonotype: One base away lies a much larger clone, so this may be a sequencing read error. V usage is TRBV7-2 and J usage is TRBJ2-7; D ambiguous. The V end was cut by 4 bases, the J end by 2 bases, with 15 bases between. CDR3 size: 15 residues. Germline CDR1 and CDR2: SGHTA and FQGNSA. CDR3 in amino acids: CASSSPPPSPYEQYF. The CDR3 bases are TGTGCCAGCAGCTCCCCACCACCCTCCCCCTACGAGCAGTACTTC. Drawing the rest from reference TRBV7-2 and TRBJ2-7, the complete variable domain is GAGVSQSPSNKVTEKGKDVELRCDPISGHTALYWYRQSLGQGLEFLIYFQGNSAPDKSGLPSDRFSAERTGGSVSTLTIQRTQQEDSAVYLCASSSPPPSPYEQYFGPGTRLTVT.

This clonotype appeared many times. The V and J genes are TRBV7-3 and TRBJ1-1, with unresolved D. CDR1 is SGHTA, CDR2 FQGTGA, per germline. The CDR3 totals 13 residues. V lost 0 bases and J lost 7, with 9 bases in between. CDR3 sequence (DNA): TGTGCCAGCAGCTTAACGTTACAGAATGAAGCTTTCTTT. Protein sequence: CASSLTLQNEAFF.

This clonotype was observed many times. CDR3 DNA sequence: TGTGCCAGCAGCTTAGAGGGGGGGGGCTACAATGAGCAGTTCTTC. It translates to CASSLEGGGYNEQFF. This chain joins TRBV11-2 and TRBJ2-1, with TRBD2 matching 7 bases. CDR3 length: 15 amino acids. The germline CDR1 and CDR2 sequences are SGHAT and FQNNGV. Unmatched junction bases numbered 2, after V lost 0 bases and J lost 3 bases.

This clonotype appeared a single time. The rearrangement links TRBV18 to TRBJ2-7; 7 bases align to TRBD2. Germline-derived CDR1 and CDR2 are KGHSH and LQKENI. The CDR3 is 16 residues long. V dropped 1 base and J dropped 3; count of bases not matched to a gene: 9. CDR3 in amino acids: CASSPQGAGVFYEQYF. Here the CDR3 DNA reads TGTGCCAGCTCACCACAGGGCGCGGGAGTATTCTACGAGCAGTACTTC.

This clonotype was observed many times. The rearrangement links TRBV4-1 to TRBJ2-2; D is unresolved. V lost 0 bases and J 6 bases, leaving 8 bases between the germline ends. This CDR3 comprises 14 residues. Germline CDR1 and CDR2: MGHRA and YSYEKL. The CDR3 sequence: CASSQDLASGELFF. The DNA for the CDR3 is TGCGCCAGCAGCCAAGACCTGGCCTCCGGGGAGCTGTTTTTT.

The chain recombines TRBV28 with TRBJ2-5; no clear D. Trimming left V 3 bases short and J 3 bases short, with 11 bases between. Germline V CDR1 and CDR2: MDHEN, SYDVKM. The CDR3 spans 14 residues. This chain's CDR3 is CASSFRLKKETQYF. The CDR3 region has the DNA TGTGCCAGCAGTTTTAGACTGAAGAAAGAGACCCAGTACTTC.

This chain joins TRBV7-6 and TRBJ2-2; D might be TRBD1 (5 bases). The germline V and J ends were trimmed by 4 bases and 6 bases, with 12 bases remaining between them. The CDR3 consists of 14 residues. Per the germline V gene, CDR1 is SGHVS and CDR2 is FNYEAQ. The CDR3: CASSWAGIPGELFF. The CDR3 DNA sequence: TGTGCCAGCAGCTGGGCAGGGATTCCCGGGGAGCTGTTTTTT.